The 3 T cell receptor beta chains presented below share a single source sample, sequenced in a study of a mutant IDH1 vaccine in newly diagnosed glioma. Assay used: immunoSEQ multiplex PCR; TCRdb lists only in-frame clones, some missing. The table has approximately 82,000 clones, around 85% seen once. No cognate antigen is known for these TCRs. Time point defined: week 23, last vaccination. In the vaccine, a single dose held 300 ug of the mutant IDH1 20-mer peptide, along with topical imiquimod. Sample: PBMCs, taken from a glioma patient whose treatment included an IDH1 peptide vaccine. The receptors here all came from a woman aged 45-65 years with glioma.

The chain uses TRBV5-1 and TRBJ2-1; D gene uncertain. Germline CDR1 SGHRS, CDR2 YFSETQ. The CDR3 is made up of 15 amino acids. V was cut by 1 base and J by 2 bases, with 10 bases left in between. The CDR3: CASSLSARPYNEQFF. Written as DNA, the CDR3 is TGCGCCAGCAGCTTGTCGGCGAGACCCTACAATGAGCAGTTCTTC.

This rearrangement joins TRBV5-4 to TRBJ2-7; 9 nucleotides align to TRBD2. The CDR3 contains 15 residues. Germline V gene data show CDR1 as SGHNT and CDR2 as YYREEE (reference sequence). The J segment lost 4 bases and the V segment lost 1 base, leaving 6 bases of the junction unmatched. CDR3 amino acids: CASSLSGGRAYEQYF. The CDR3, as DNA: TGTGCCAGCAGCTTGAGTGGCGGGAGGGCTTACGAGCAGTACTTC.

CDR3 bases: TGTGCCAGCAGTTTCAATCCTAGCGGGACGATCGACGAGCAGTACTTC. Its protein is CASSFNPSGTIDEQYF. This chain joins TRBV28 and TRBJ2-7; TRBD2 matches 9 bases. CDR3 length: 16 residues. Looked up from germline, CDR1 is MDHEN and CDR2 is SYDVKM. Trimming removed 3 bases from V and 5 bases from J; junction bases left unmatched: 11. Complete variable domain (other parts from reference TRBV28 and TRBJ2-7): DVKVTQSSRYLVKRTGEKVFLECVQDMDHENMFWYRQDPGLGLRLIYFSYDVKMKEKGDIPEGYSVSREKKERFSLILESASTNQTSMYLCASSFNPSGTIDEQYFGPGTRLTVT.